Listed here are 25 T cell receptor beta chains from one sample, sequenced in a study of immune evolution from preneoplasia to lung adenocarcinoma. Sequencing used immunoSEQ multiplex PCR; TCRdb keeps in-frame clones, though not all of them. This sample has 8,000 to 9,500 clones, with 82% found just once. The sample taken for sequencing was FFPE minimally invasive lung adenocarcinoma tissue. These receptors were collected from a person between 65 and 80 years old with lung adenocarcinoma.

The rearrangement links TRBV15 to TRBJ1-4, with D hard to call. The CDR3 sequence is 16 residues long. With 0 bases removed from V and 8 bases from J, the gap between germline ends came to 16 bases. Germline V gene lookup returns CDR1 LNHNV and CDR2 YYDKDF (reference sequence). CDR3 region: CATSRDFGAGGEKLFF. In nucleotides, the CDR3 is TGTGCCACCAGCAGAGATTTTGGAGCCGGAGGGGAAAAACTGTTTTTT.

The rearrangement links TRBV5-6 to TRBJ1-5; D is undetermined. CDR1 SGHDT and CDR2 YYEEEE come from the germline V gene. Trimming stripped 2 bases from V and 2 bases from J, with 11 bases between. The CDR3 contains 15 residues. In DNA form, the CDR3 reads TGTGCCAGCAGCTTTAGGAGTAACGGCAATCAGCCCCAGCATTTT. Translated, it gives CASSFRSNGNQPQHF. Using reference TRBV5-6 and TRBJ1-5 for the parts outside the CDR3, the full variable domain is DAGVTQSPTHLIKTRGQQVTLRCSPKSGHDTVSWYQQALGQGPQFIFQYYEEEERQRGNFPDRFSGHQFPNYSSELNVNALLLGDSALYLCASSFRSNGNQPQHFGDGTRLSIL.

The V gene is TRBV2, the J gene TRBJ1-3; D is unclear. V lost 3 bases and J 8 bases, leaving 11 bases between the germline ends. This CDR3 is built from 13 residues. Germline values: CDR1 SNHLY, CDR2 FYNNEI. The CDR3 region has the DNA TGTGCCAGCAGTGACGACTCCGGGGACACCATATATTTT. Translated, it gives CASSDDSGDTIYF.

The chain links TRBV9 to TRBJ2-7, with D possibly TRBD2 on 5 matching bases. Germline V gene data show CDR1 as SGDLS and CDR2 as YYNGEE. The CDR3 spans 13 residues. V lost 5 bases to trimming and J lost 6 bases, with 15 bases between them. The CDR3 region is CASSRARDGEQYF. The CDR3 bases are TGTGCCAGCAGTCGAGCACGGGATGGCGAGCAGTACTTC.

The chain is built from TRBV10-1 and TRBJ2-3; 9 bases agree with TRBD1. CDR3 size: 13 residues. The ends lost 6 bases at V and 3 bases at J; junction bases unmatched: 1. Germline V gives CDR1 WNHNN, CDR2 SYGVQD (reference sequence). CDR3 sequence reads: CASSGQGTDTQYF. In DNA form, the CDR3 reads TGCGCCAGCAGCGGACAGGGGACAGATACGCAGTATTTT.

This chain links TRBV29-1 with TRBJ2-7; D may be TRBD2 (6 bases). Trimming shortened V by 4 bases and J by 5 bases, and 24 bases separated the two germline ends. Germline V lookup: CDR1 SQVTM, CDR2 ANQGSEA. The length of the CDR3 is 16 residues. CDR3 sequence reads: CSVAGVGGGPTDEQYF. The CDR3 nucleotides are TGCAGCGTTGCGGGTGTCGGGGGAGGACCGACCGACGAGCAGTACTTC.

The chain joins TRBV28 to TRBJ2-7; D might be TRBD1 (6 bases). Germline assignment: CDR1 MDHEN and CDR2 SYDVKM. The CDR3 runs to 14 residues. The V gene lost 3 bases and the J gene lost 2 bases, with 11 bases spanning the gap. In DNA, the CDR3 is TGTGCCAGCAGTTTTCGGGACATACCCTACGAGCAGTACTTC. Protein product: CASSFRDIPYEQYF. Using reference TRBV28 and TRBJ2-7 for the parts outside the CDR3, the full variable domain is DVKVTQSSRYLVKRTGEKVFLECVQDMDHENMFWYRQDPGLGLRLIYFSYDVKMKEKGDIPEGYSVSREKKERFSLILESASTNQTSMYLCASSFRDIPYEQYFGPGTRLTVT.

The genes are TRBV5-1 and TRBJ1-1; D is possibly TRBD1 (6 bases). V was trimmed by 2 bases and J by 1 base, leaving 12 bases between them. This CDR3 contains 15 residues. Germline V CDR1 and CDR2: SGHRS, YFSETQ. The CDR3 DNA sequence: TGCGCCAGCAGCTTCACACCGGGACAGAACACTGAAGCTTTCTTT. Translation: CASSFTPGQNTEAFF.

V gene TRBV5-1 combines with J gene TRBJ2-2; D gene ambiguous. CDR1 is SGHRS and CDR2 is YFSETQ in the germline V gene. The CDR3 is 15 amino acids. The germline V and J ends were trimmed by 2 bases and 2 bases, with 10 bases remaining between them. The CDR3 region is CASSFGRANTGELFF. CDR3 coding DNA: TGCGCCAGCAGCTTCGGCAGAGCTAACACCGGGGAGCTGTTTTTT.

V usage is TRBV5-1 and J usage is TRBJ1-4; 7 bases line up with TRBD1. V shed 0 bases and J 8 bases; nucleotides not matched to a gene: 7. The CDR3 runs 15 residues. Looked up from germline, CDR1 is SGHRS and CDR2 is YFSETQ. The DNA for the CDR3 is TGCGCCAGCAGCTTGGCAGCAGGGGGGAAAGAAAAACTGTTTTTT. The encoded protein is CASSLAAGGKEKLFF.

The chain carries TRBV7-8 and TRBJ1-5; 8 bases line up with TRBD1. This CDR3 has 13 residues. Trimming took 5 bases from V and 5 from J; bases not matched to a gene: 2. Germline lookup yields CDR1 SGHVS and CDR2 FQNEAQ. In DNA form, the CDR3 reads TGTGCCAGCAGCGCGACAGGGGATCAGCCCCAGCATTTT. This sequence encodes CASSATGDQPQHF.

CDR3 sequence reads: CASSLVEGAADTQYF. In DNA form, the CDR3 reads TGCGCCAGCAGCTTGGTAGAGGGGGCTGCAGATACGCAGTATTTT. The rearrangement uses TRBV5-1 and TRBJ2-3; 7 bases align to TRBD1. After removal of 0 bases from V and 4 bases from J, the junction contained 5 bases not matched to a gene. Per germline, CDR1 SGHRS and CDR2 YFSETQ. The CDR3 totals 15 residues.

The CDR3 here is CASSLRGRYGNEQFF. CDR3 sequence (DNA): TGTGCCAGCAGCTTAAGAGGCCGTTATGGGAATGAGCAGTTCTTC. The rearrangement uses TRBV7-2 and TRBJ2-1, with D uncertain. Germline-derived CDR1 and CDR2 are SGHTA and FQGNSA. V lost 2 bases and J lost 7, with 15 bases in between. The CDR3 length is 15 residues.

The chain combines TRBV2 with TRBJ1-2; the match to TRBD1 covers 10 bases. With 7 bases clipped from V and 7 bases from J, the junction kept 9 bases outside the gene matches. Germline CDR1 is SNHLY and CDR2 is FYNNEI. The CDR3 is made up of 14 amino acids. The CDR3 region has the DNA TGTGCCAGCAAGAGCGACAGGGGGCTTATTGGCTACACCTTC. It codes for CASKSDRGLIGYTF.

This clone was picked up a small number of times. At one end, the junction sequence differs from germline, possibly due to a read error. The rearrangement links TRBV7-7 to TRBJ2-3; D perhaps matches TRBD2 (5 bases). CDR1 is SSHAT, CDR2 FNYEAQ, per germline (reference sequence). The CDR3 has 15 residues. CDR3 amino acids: CASSLVGGPTDTQYF. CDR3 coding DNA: TGTGCTAGCAGCTTAGTGGGCGGGCCCACAGATACGCAGTATTTT.

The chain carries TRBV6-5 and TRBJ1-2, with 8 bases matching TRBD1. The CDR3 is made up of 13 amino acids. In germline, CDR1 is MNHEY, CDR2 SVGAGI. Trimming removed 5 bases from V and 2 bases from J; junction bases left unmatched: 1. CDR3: CASSRQGNYGYTF. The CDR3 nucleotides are TGTGCCAGCAGTCGACAGGGGAACTATGGCTACACCTTC.

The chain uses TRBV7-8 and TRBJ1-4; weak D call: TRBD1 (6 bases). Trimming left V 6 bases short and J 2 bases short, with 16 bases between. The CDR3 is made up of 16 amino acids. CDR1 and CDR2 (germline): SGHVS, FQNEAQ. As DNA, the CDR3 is TGTGCCAGCAGGTCCTCCGGGGGCAGGACTAATGAAAAACTGTTTTTT. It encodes CASRSSGGRTNEKLFF.

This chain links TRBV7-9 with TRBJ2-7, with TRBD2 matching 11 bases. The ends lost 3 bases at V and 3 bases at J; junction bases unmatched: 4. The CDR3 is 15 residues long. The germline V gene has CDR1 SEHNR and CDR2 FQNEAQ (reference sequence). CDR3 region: CASSFELAGGYEQYF. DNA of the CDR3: TGTGCCAGCAGCTTCGAGCTAGCGGGAGGCTACGAGCAGTACTTC. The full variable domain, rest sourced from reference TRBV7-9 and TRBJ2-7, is DTGVSQNPRHKITKRGQNVTFRCDPISEHNRLYWYRQTLGQGPEFLTYFQNEAQLEKSRLLSDRFSAERPKGSFSTLEIQRTEQGDSAMYLCASSFELAGGYEQYFGPGTRLTVT.

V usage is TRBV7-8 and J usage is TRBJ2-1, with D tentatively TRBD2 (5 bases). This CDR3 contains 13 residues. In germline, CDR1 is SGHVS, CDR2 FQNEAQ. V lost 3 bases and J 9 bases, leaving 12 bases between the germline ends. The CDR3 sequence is CASSFGLQVEQFF. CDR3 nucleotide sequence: TGTGCCAGCAGCTTCGGACTGCAGGTTGAGCAGTTCTTC.

The CDR3 bases are TGTGCCAGCAGCTCTCCGGGACTGGGGCCTGATTCACCCCTCCACTTT. Residues: CASSSPGLGPDSPLHF. The chain joins TRBV7-2 to TRBJ1-6, with D maybe TRBD1 (5 bases). This CDR3 has 16 residues. In germline, CDR1 is SGHTA, CDR2 FQGNSA. V lost 4 bases and J 8 bases, leaving 18 bases between the germline ends.

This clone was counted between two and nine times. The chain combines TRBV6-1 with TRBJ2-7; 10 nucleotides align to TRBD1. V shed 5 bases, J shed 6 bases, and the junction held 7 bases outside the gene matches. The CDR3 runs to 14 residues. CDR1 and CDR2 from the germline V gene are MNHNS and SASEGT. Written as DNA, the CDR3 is TGTGCCAGCAGTCCGGGACAGGGGTATCGCGAGCAGTACTTC. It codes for CASSPGQGYREQYF.

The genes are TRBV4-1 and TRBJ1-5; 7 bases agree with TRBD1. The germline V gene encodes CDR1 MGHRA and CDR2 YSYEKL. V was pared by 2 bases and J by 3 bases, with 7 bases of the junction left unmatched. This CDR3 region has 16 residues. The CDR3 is CASSQFQGGNNQPQHF. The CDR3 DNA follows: TGCGCCAGCAGCCAATTCCAGGGGGGGAACAATCAGCCCCAGCATTTT.

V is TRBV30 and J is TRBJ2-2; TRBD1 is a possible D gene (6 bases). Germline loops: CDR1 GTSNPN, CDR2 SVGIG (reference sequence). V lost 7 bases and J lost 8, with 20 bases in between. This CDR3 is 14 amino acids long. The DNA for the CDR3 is TGTGCCTTCGAGGGGGTCGGTTATGAGGGGGAGCTGTTTTTT. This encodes CAFEGVGYEGELFF.

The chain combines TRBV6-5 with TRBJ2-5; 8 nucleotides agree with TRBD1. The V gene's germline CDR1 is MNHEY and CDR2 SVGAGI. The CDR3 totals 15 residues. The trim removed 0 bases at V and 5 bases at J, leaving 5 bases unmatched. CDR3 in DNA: TGTGCCAGCAGTTACTCGACAGGGGTGGTGGAGACCCAGTACTTC. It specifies CASSYSTGVVETQYF.

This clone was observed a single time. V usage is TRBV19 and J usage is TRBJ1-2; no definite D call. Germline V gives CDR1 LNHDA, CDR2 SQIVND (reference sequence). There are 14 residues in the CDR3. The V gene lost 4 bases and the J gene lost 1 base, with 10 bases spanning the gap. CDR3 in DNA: TGTGCCAGTAGTACACAGAGCTTTAACTATGGCTACACCTTC. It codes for CASSTQSFNYGYTF.